These T cell receptor beta chains were read from a single sample in a study of cytomegalovirus exposure and HLA in healthy donors. The data were produced by immunoSEQ multiplex PCR, yet TCRdb's version contains in-frame clones alone and is incomplete. The data hold some 150,000 clones, with about 8.9% observed a single time. What was sequenced was PBMCs. The receptors shown here come from a man aged 50 to 59 in good health and CMV-seronegative. Each CDR3 is given with its conserved first and last residue. A D gene is named only where the DNA matches it firmly. Expanded clones get a size class; other rows say once, few or many, or leave the size out.

j_gene,d_gene,abundance,v_gene,CDR3aa,CDR3nt
TRBJ2-3,NA,NA,TRBV6-6,CASALAYTDTQYF,TGTGCCAGTGCCTTAGCCTACACAGATACGCAGTATTTT
TRBJ2-1,NA,few,TRBV29-1,CSGGAYNEQFF,TGCAGCGGGGGGGCCTACAATGAGCAGTTCTTC
TRBJ1-2,NA,few,TRBV7-3,CASSSQPGFGYTF,TGTGCCAGCAGCTCCCAACCCGGGTTTGGCTACACCTTC
TRBJ2-7,TRBD2,NA,TRBV27,CASSAYLAGGPYEQYF,TGTGCCAGCAGTGCCTATCTAGCGGGAGGGCCCTACGAGCAGTACTTC
TRBJ2-7,NA,few,TRBV2,CASSETSTPYEQYF,TGTGCCAGCAGTGAAACTAGCACCCCCTACGAGCAGTACTTC
TRBJ2-1,TRBD1,few,TRBV9,CASSARLGQGALNEQFF,TGTGCCAGCAGCGCTCGTTTGGGACAGGGGGCGCTCAATGAGCAGTTCTTC
TRBJ1-2,NA,few,TRBV5-1,CASSHGQTYGYTF,TGCGCCAGCAGCCACGGACAGACCTATGGCTACACCTTC
TRBJ1-1,NA,few,TRBV5-1,CASSSRGQNTEAFF,TGCGCCAGCAGCTCACGGGGACAGAACACTGAAGCTTTCTTT
TRBJ2-3,TRBD1,NA,TRBV18,CASSPPRDRDSDTQYF,TGTGCCAGCTCACCACCCCGGGACAGGGACTCAGATACGCAGTATTTT
TRBJ2-3,NA,few,TRBV4-2,CASTPGSGDTDTQYF,TGTGCCAGCACACCGGGGTCAGGGGACACAGATACGCAGTATTTT
TRBJ1-1,TRBD1,NA,TRBV29-1,CSVGTGNTEAFF,TGCAGCGTTGGGACAGGTAACACTGAAGCTTTCTTT
TRBJ2-3,NA,NA,TRBV7-3,CASSPFSGRGTDTQYF,TGTGCCAGCAGCCCTTTTTCGGGAAGGGGCACAGATACGCAGTATTTT
TRBJ1-2,NA,NA,TRBV4-1,CASSQDSGALSGYGYTF,TGCGCCAGCAGCCAAGATTCGGGAGCCCTCAGCGGCTATGGCTACACCTTC
TRBJ1-3,NA,few,TRBV7-6,CASSLGGDGNTIYF,TGTGCCAGCAGCTTAGGGGGGGATGGAAACACCATATATTTT
TRBJ1-1,NA,NA,TRBV6-5,CASRGGASNTEAFF,TGTGCCAGCAGGGGGGGGGCATCGAACACTGAAGCTTTCTTT
TRBJ1-1,NA,NA,TRBV2,CASSVRGRTEAFF,TGTGCCAGCAGTGTCAGGGGTAGGACTGAAGCTTTCTTT
TRBJ2-1,TRBD2,NA,TRBV5-6,CASSLGPSGGYEQFF,TGTGCCAGCAGCTTGGGCCCTAGCGGGGGATATGAGCAGTTCTTC
TRBJ2-7,NA,NA,TRBV5-1,CASSLGIAPYEQYF,TGCGCCAGCAGCTTAGGGATAGCGCCCTACGAGCAGTACTTC
TRBJ1-2,TRBD1,NA,TRBV29-1,CSAVGQANYGYTF,TGCAGCGCAGTAGGACAGGCTAACTATGGCTACACCTTC
TRBJ1-5,TRBD1,NA,TRBV6-6,CASSYDPRGEPQHF,TGTGCCAGCAGTTACGATCCCAGGGGGGAGCCCCAGCATTTT
TRBJ2-1,TRBD1,few,TRBV5-1,CASSEDRSLGNEQFF,TGCGCCAGCAGCGAGGACAGGTCCCTGGGCAATGAGCAGTTCTTC
TRBJ2-7,NA,NA,TRBV7-3,CASSLTRTTYEQYF,TGTGCCAGCAGCTTAACCAGGACTACCTACGAGCAGTACTTC
TRBJ2-3,NA,NA,TRBV5-6,CASSLRRARGTDTQYF,TGTGCCAGCAGCTTGCGCCGGGCGAGGGGCACAGATACGCAGTATTTT
TRBJ1-2,NA,NA,TRBV7-3,CASSLGADRQGGYTF,TGTGCCAGCAGCTTAGGGGCAGACCGGCAGGGTGGCTACACCTTC
TRBJ2-2,NA,few,TRBV7-8,CASNNNAAGELFF,TGTGCCAGCAACAATAACGCCGCCGGGGAGCTGTTTTTT
TRBJ2-5,TRBD1,few,TRBV5-1,CASTRQGVPQETQYF,TGCGCCAGCACACGCCAGGGGGTCCCCCAAGAGACCCAGTACTTC
TRBJ2-2,NA,NA,TRBV10-1,CASSDRVNTGELFF,TGCGCCAGCAGTGACAGGGTGAACACCGGGGAGCTGTTTTTT
TRBJ2-7,TRBD1,NA,TRBV9,CASSVADTGGQYEQYF,TGTGCCAGCAGCGTAGCCGATACAGGGGGCCAGTACGAGCAGTACTTC
TRBJ1-3,NA,NA,TRBV30,CAWSVRLSSGNTIYF,TGTGCCTGGAGTGTACGGTTGAGCTCTGGAAACACCATATATTTT
TRBJ2-5,TRBD1,few,TRBV6-1,CASSELQGRQETQYF,TGTGCCAGCAGTGAACTACAGGGGCGTCAAGAGACCCAGTACTTC
TRBJ1-6,NA,few,TRBV18,CASSPTPGLLGSPLHF,TGTGCCAGCTCACCTACTCCGGGACTTTTAGGTTCACCCCTCCACTTT
TRBJ2-7,TRBD2,NA,TRBV9,CASSAVAGETYEQYF,TGTGCCAGCAGCGCGGTAGCGGGGGAGACCTACGAGCAGTACTTC
TRBJ2-1,TRBD2,few,TRBV6-5,CASRNPSGGGDEQFF,TGTGCCAGCAGGAATCCTAGCGGGGGTGGCGATGAGCAGTTCTTC
TRBJ1-5,NA,NA,TRBV19,CASTQGQSNQPQHF,TGTGCCAGTACTCAAGGACAGAGCAATCAGCCCCAGCATTTT
TRBJ2-5,TRBD2,NA,TRBV5-4,CASSLGLAGGPGETQYF,TGTGCCAGCAGTCTCGGACTAGCGGGGGGGCCAGGGGAGACCCAGTACTTC
TRBJ1-5,NA,NA,TRBV12-5,CASGFQIQGYQPQHF,TGTGCTAGTGGTTTTCAAATTCAGGGTTATCAGCCCCAGCATTTT
TRBJ2-7,TRBD2,few,TRBV2,CASSEQIAGYYEQYF,TGTGCCAGCAGTGAGCAAATAGCGGGGTACTACGAGCAGTACTTC
TRBJ2-5,NA,few,TRBV7-7,CASSLGSGQETQYF,TGTGCCAGCAGCTTGGGAAGCGGCCAAGAGACCCAGTACTTC
TRBJ1-2,NA,NA,TRBV18,CASSPGQDYGYTF,TGTGCCAGCTCACCAGGACAAGACTATGGCTACACCTTC
TRBJ2-7,TRBD2,few,TRBV5-1,CASSLQLAGDEQYF,TGCGCCAGCAGCTTGCAACTAGCGGGAGACGAGCAGTACTTC
TRBJ2-1,TRBD2,NA,TRBV6-5,CASRITSGAYNEQFF,TGTGCCAGCAGGATTACTAGCGGGGCCTACAATGAGCAGTTCTTC
TRBJ2-3,TRBD2,NA,TRBV7-2,CASVGIAGLTGTQYF,TGTGCCAGCGTAGGGATAGCGGGACTGACGGGGACGCAGTATTTT
TRBJ2-7,TRBD2,once,TRBV19,CASSGPTGLYSYEQYF,TGTGCCAGTAGTGGTCCCACGGGACTATACTCCTACGAGCAGTACTTC
TRBJ2-5,NA,NA,TRBV7-6,CASSLVASQETQYF,TGTGCCAGCAGCTTAGTCGCGAGCCAAGAGACCCAGTACTTC
TRBJ2-1,TRBD2,few,TRBV30,CASGVRYNEQFF,TGTGCTAGCGGGGTCCGCTACAATGAGCAGTTCTTC
TRBJ2-1,NA,NA,TRBV18,CASSPSYEQFF,TGTGCCAGCTCGCCTAGCTATGAGCAGTTCTTC
TRBJ2-6,NA,few,TRBV5-4,CASSLPLAQSSGANVLTF,TGTGCCAGCAGCTTACCACTAGCCCAGAGCTCTGGGGCCAACGTCCTGACTTTC
TRBJ1-5,NA,NA,TRBV10-3,CAISEQRQPQHF,TGTGCCATCAGTGAACAGAGACAACCCCAGCATTTT
TRBJ2-5,NA,many,TRBV5-3,CARSLFFYSQETQYF,TGTGCCAGAAGCTTGTTTTTTTACAGCCAAGAGACCCAGTACTTC
TRBJ2-1,NA,NA,TRBV19,CASSFGRGSPLSHEQFF,TGTGCCAGTAGTTTCGGTAGGGGGAGCCCGCTCTCTCATGAGCAGTTCTTC